This T cell receptor (beta chain) was captured in a study of blood T cell repertoires in COVID-19. Assay: immunoSEQ multiplex PCR; the TCRdb copy retains only in-frame clones and omits some. The table lists about 210,000 clones, around 89% of them singletons. This CDR3 contains 17 residues. Germline V gene lookup returns CDR1 SGHTS and CDR2 YDEGEE. Between the trimmed V and J ends, which lost 4 bases and 7 bases, there was a span of 26 bases. The V gene is TRBV5-8, the J gene TRBJ2-5; D perhaps matches TRBD2 (8 bases). This TCR was sampled from a woman in her 40s with acute or convalescent COVID-19. The material sequenced was peripheral blood. The CDR3 here is CASSRTGGGGRLGTQYF. In nucleotides, the CDR3 is TGTGCCAGCAGCCGGACGGGAGGGGGCGGCCGCCTGGGGACCCAGTACTTC.